What follows are 19 T cell receptor beta chains derived from one specimen sequenced in a study of shared clonotypes between healthy human individuals. Sequenced by immunoSEQ multiplex PCR; TCRdb stores in-frame clones only, minus some. The table has hundreds of thousands of clones, more than 75% seen once. Material for sequencing was PBMCs. The source of these receptors is a woman between 35 and 50 years old in good health. Some clones in this sample may be carry-over from other donors' samples.

The chain links TRBV5-1 to TRBJ1-3, with 9 bases fitting TRBD1. Per the germline V gene, CDR1 is SGHRS and CDR2 is YFSETQ. J lost 6 bases, V lost 7 bases, and 8 bases had no gene match. The CDR3 loop spans 14 amino acids. CDR3 protein: CASGQGSLENTIYF. The DNA of the CDR3 is TGCGCCAGCGGACAGGGGTCACTGGAAAACACCATATATTTT.

V gene TRBV10-2 combines with J gene TRBJ1-1, with D tentatively TRBD1 (5 bases). Trimming stripped 7 bases from V and 4 bases from J, with 13 bases between. The CDR3 spans 13 residues. The germline gives CDR1 WSHSY, CDR2 SAAADI. CDR3 DNA sequence: TGCGCCAGCAAGAGAGAAAGGGGCACTGAAGCTTTCTTT. It specifies CASKRERGTEAFF.

This chain links TRBV5-1 with TRBJ1-1, with a tentative D call TRBD1 (6 bases). The CDR3 length is 14 residues. The germline V gene has CDR1 SGHRS and CDR2 YFSETQ. V was cut by 4 bases and J by 3 bases, with 13 bases left in between. CDR3: CASSPQGQDTEAFF. DNA of the CDR3: TGCGCCAGCAGCCCACAGGGACAAGACACTGAAGCTTTCTTT.

V and J are TRBV6-1 and TRBJ2-7; 12 nucleotides align to TRBD2. Looked up from germline, CDR1 is MNHNS and CDR2 is SASEGT. This CDR3 has 15 residues. Trimming removed 8 bases from V and 5 bases from J; junction bases left unmatched: 10. The CDR3 is CASDRLAGAGDEQYF. Written as DNA, the CDR3 is TGTGCCAGCGATAGACTAGCGGGAGCTGGCGACGAGCAGTACTTC.

Turning to this clone: This clone may be a read error of a much larger clone one base away. Additional DNA sequences in this sample encode the identical CDR3. The J gene is TRBJ1-2, the V gene TRBV2; the D gene is possibly TRBD1 (6 bases). V gave up 4 bases and J gave up 8 bases, with 23 bases separating them. The CDR3 totals 16 residues. CDR1 and CDR2 (germline): SNHLY, FYNNEI. CDR3 DNA sequence: TGTGCCAGCAGTGGGACGGCCCCGGGGGGCGCCGGAGGCTACACCTTC. Amino acids: CASSGTAPGGAGGYTF.

V and J are TRBV6-1 and TRBJ1-1, with a tentative D call TRBD1 (6 bases). Germline V gene sequence: CDR1 MNHNS, CDR2 SASEGT. CDR3 length equals 19 residues. V was cut by 4 bases and J by 3 bases, with 27 bases left in between. The CDR3 loop is CASSGGTRYLSLGYTEAFF. The CDR3 DNA follows: TGTGCCAGCAGTGGGGGGACAAGGTATCTGAGCTTAGGATACACTGAAGCTTTCTTT.

The chain carries TRBV9 and TRBJ1-4; 8 bases map to TRBD1. CDR1 and CDR2 from the germline V gene are SGDLS and YYNGEE. The CDR3 runs 15 residues. V lost 2 bases, J lost 7 bases, and 7 bases stayed unmatched. CDR3 coding DNA: TGTGCCAGCAGCGTCCTGACAGGGGAGTTTGAAAAACTGTTTTTT. It is translated as CASSVLTGEFEKLFF.

The chain joins TRBV28 to TRBJ2-1; 9 nucleotides agree with TRBD2. The CDR3 extends over 15 amino acids. Germline V CDR1 and CDR2: MDHEN, SYDVKM. Trimming took 7 bases from V and 7 from J; bases not matched to a gene: 11. This CDR3 is CASIVKVAGVNEQFF. The CDR3 DNA reads as TGTGCCAGCATTGTGAAGGTAGCGGGAGTGAATGAGCAGTTCTTC.

The table lists this clone with a few counts. The gene calls are TRBV19 and TRBJ1-2; 7 nucleotides agree with TRBD1. The CDR3 extends over 14 amino acids. V was clipped by 5 bases and J by 7 bases; unmatched bases: 10. Germline CDR1 reads LNHDA; CDR2 reads SQIVND (reference sequence). CDR3 loop: CASSAETGTAGYTF. The DNA for the CDR3 is TGTGCCAGTAGTGCCGAGACAGGGACCGCTGGCTACACCTTC.

This clone was counted many times. This same CDR3 is encoded by further DNA sequences in the sample. This chain's CDR3 is CASSPGQGTEAFF. CDR3 coding DNA: TGTGCCAGCTCACCGGGACAGGGCACTGAAGCTTTCTTT. V gene TRBV18 combines with J gene TRBJ1-1; 9 positions match TRBD1. V was clipped by 3 bases and J by 4 bases; unmatched bases: 0. CDR1 and CDR2 from the germline V gene are KGHSH and LQKENI. This CDR3 has 13 amino acids.

V usage is TRBV2 and J usage is TRBJ2-1, with D maybe TRBD1 (5 bases). CDR3 length: 17 residues. Germline V lookup: CDR1 SNHLY, CDR2 FYNNEI. V shed 6 bases and J shed 4 bases, with 22 bases lying between them. The CDR3 region is CASRLRTSTPLYNEQFF. CDR3 coding DNA: TGTGCCAGCAGACTAAGGACAAGTACGCCCTTATACAATGAGCAGTTCTTC.

V and J are TRBV9 and TRBJ2-3; no definite D call. Trimming removed 3 bases from V and 2 bases from J, with 16 bases in between. Germline CDR1 is SGDLS and CDR2 is YYNGEE. The CDR3 runs 16 residues. This CDR3 reads CASSAEYYSATDTQYF. DNA for the CDR3: TGTGCCAGCAGCGCGGAATACTACTCGGCCACAGATACGCAGTATTTT.

On this clone itself: This probably arose from a read error, given a far larger clone one base away. The chain links TRBV19 to TRBJ2-7; 9 nucleotides agree with TRBD2. After removal of 5 bases from V and 5 bases from J, the junction contained 7 bases not matched to a gene. There are 14 residues in the CDR3. CDR1 is LNHDA, CDR2 SQIVND, per germline (reference sequence). The chain's CDR3 is CASSAPGLANEQYF. As DNA, the CDR3 is TGTGCCAGTAGTGCCCCGGGACTAGCTAACGAGCAGTACTTC.

The count of this clone is one. The chain recombines TRBV19 with TRBJ1-1; TRBD1 aligns across 7 bases. The CDR3 covers 13 residues. Germline CDR1 is LNHDA and CDR2 is SQIVND (reference sequence). V lost 6 bases to trimming and J lost 7 bases; unmatched junction nucleotides: 8. The CDR3 DNA reads TGTGCCAGTAGGACCTTACAGGGGATTGAAGCTTTCTTT. Translating gives CASRTLQGIEAFF.

Only one count was recorded for this clone. A much larger clone lies a single base off, so this may be a read error. The chain recombines TRBV7-8 with TRBJ2-7; 9 bases match TRBD1. This CDR3 has 14 residues. The germline V gene encodes CDR1 SGHVS and CDR2 FQNEAQ. V shed 1 base, J shed 3 bases, and the junction held 1 base outside the gene matches. CDR3 loop: CASSLEDRGYEQYF. Here the CDR3 DNA reads TGTGCCAGCAGCTTAGAGGACAGGGGCTACGAGCAGTACTTC.

About this clone: Its ends do not fully match the called genes, so a read error is possible. This chain joins TRBV10-1 and TRBJ1-4, with D unresolved. The CDR3 contains 13 residues. Germline CDR1 and CDR2: WNHNN and SYGVQD (reference sequence). The CDR3 nucleotides read TGCGCCAGCACTGAGGGTAGGAATGAAAAACTGTTTTTT. It yields the protein CASTEGRNEKLFF.

The rearrangement links TRBV30 to TRBJ1-2; D is perhaps TRBD1 (6 bases). V shed 3 bases and J shed 3 bases, with 14 bases lying between them. Germline loops: CDR1 GTSNPN, CDR2 SVGIG (reference sequence). The CDR3 contains 14 residues. CDR3 bases: TGTGCCTGGAGAGGGGGTGAGGCCTACTATGGCTACACCTTC. It yields the protein CAWRGGEAYYGYTF.

This clone was picked up one time. V gene TRBV7-3 combines with J gene TRBJ1-3; unclear D gene. Deletions cut 5 bases from V and 4 bases from J, with 15 bases between. CDR1 is SGHTA and CDR2 is FQGTGA in the germline V gene. CDR3 length: 15 residues. The chain's CDR3 is CASSPVGGSGNTIYF. In nucleotides, the CDR3 is TGTGCCAGCAGCCCAGTCGGCGGGTCCGGAAACACCATATATTTT.

Concerning this clone: This CDR3 is also generated by other DNA sequences in the sample. The CDR3 DNA sequence: TGTGCCAGCTCACCACGACAGGGAAACACCGGGGAGCTGTTTTTT. It specifies CASSPRQGNTGELFF. The genes are TRBV18 and TRBJ2-2; 7 bases line up with TRBD1. The CDR3 is 15 residues long. Trimming removed 1 base from V and 2 bases from J; junction bases left unmatched: 1. Per germline, CDR1 KGHSH and CDR2 LQKENI.